This is a list of T cell receptor beta chains from one sample in a study of PD-1 blockade in mismatch repair-deficient tumors. Method: immunoSEQ multiplex PCR; TCRdb's copy keeps in-frame clones and lacks some. Among over 60,000 clones listed, around 88% were seen once. The source material was peripheral blood, sampled 52 weeks after starting pembrolizumab. These receptor sequences come from an adult with mismatch repair-deficient cancer. CDR3s include the opening cysteine and the closing phenylalanine or tryptophan.

j_call v_call cdr3_aa
TRBJ2-1 TRBV25-1 CASSESYSGHKLNEQFF
TRBJ2-3 TRBV27 CASSSPNIAGGTDTQYF
TRBJ1-2 TRBV6-1 CASSESVNFNYGYTF
TRBJ2-2 TRBV18 CASSPLGATGELFF
TRBJ2-7 TRBV5-8 CASSFIAEAPYEQYF
TRBJ1-1 TRBV2 CASRGQRNTEAFF
TRBJ2-3 TRBV15 CATSRDWDLPDTQYF
TRBJ2-1 TRBV7-2 CASSLVMGGRAVEQFF
TRBJ2-5 TRBV30 CAWSVQDRGETQYF
TRBJ2-5 TRBV7-2 CASSLHDLTQETQYF
TRBJ2-2 TRBV6-5 CASSYSGTSGIGELFF
TRBJ1-5 TRBV30 CAWSEEGAGNQPQHF
TRBJ2-7 TRBV11-3 CASSWNPSYEQYF
TRBJ2-7 TRBV7-9 CASSFVLSGEQYF
TRBJ1-1 TRBV2 CASSRGPTGAPGTEAFF
TRBJ2-7 TRBV18 CASSPESRGEQYF
TRBJ2-5 TRBV23-1 CASSQSRPHQETQYF
TRBJ2-3 TRBV18 CASTGLAGVTDTQYF
TRBJ2-7 TRBV29-1 CSVSTSGSPYEQYF
. TRBV5-1 CASSPTSGRIDEQYF
TRBJ2-1 TRBV27 CASSLLADYNEQFF
TRBJ2-7 TRBV19 CASSITLRGSYEQYF
TRBJ2-7 TRBV6-1 CASSGLTRVSYEQYF
TRBJ1-2 TRBV5-1 CASSSRTGDYGYTF
TRBJ2-1 TRBV7-3 CASSLSRTSGRGNEQFF
TRBJ2-7 TRBV28 CASSPGLAGGPYEQYF
TRBJ2-7 TRBV6-5 CASSPTGTFAYEQYF
TRBJ2-1 TRBV11-2 CASSSEGNEQFF
TRBJ2-1 TRBV6-5 CASSYGTYNEQFF
TRBJ1-1 TRBV19 CASRAPGTGNREAFF
TRBJ2-7 TRBV30 CAWSVRLNEQYF
TRBJ2-7 TRBV23-1 CASSHHRALYYEQYF
TRBJ2-3 TRBV5-1 CASSFGAGVGDTQYF
TRBJ2-3 TRBV2 CASSAKRTSGIDTQYF
TRBJ2-3 TRBV9 CASSPSGRSTDTQYF
TRBJ2-1 TRBV11-2 CASSFIGTSGRRSYNEQFF
TRBJ2-3 TRBV18 CASSLPSLGQGNLDTQYF
TRBJ2-1 TRBV29-1 CSAEGLAGYNEQFF
TRBJ1-3 TRBV4-1 CASSQDRDSGNTIYF
TRBJ2-7 TRBV7-9 CASSYRVRGARAYEQYF
TRBJ2-3 TRBV13 CASSTGEEASGTDTQYF
TRBJ1-1 TRBV19 CASSIVNTEAFF
TRBJ2-7 TRBV4-1 CASSQEPGYEQYF
TRBJ2-3 TRBV6-5 CASRAISTDTQYF
TRBJ2-4 TRBV7-9 CASSLGNAKNIQYF
TRBJ2-3 TRBV7-8 CASTITTGLSTDTQYF
TRBJ2-7 TRBV14 CASSLWTSGSSYEQYF
TRBJ2-3 TRBV7-2 CASSFPLIAGGKGTDTQYF